The present entry profiles one T cell receptor (beta chain) with its context. The data stem from a study of blood T cell repertoires in COVID-19. Original methodology: Estimates of nucleated cell counts were drawn from the amplification of reference gene primers. Sequencing was performed with immunoSEQ multiplex PCR; in TCRdb, only in-frame clones are kept and a portion is missing. That table furnishes V, J and clone size, whereas the DNA furnished D and trimming. The sample contains 300,000 to 350,000 clones, around 90% of which appear only once. J lost 1 base, V lost 3 bases, and 14 bases had no gene match. Germline V lookup: CDR1 KGHSH, CDR2 LQKENI. The CDR3 is 18 amino acids.

The receptor's source is a woman between 18 and 29 years old with acute COVID-19. What was sequenced was PBMCs or T cells enriched from blood (not recorded which). This sequence joins TRBV18 and TRBJ1-1; TRBD1 agrees at 7 bases. This chain's CDR3 is CASSPLDRAGAENTEAFF. For the CDR3, the DNA is TGTGCCAGCTCACCCCTAGACAGGGCCGGCGCGGAGAACACTGAAGCTTTCTTT.